The 30 T cell receptor beta chains reported below all come from one sample, sequenced in a study of blood T cell repertoires in COVID-19 (dated by TCRdb to about 2020). The method behind the library was the immunoSEQ multiplex PCR assay. The source is immuneACCESS, and TCRdb retained only in-frame sequences with V and J called. Part of the clones is not carried over; for the studies checked, unresolved V genes explain less than half of this, and the remainder is unexplained. The sample data list about 290,000 clones, and over 85% of these were observed just once. Around 10% of the sample comes from the top ten. Sequencing was carried out using peripheral blood. The receptors come from a woman in her thirties with COVID-19, enrolled during active disease.

The CDR3, as DNA: TGTGCCAGTAGTCTGGACAGAAGCAATCAGCCCCAGCATTTT. Translating gives CASSLDRSNQPQHF. The chain employs TRBV19 and TRBJ1-5, with a possible D match to TRBD1 (6 bases). Trimming removed 5 bases from V and 1 base from J, with 9 bases in between. Germline CDR1 and CDR2: LNHDA and SQIVND (reference sequence). The CDR3 extends over 14 amino acids.

This sequence joins TRBV4-2 and TRBJ1-1; D ambiguous. Per the germline V gene, CDR1 is LGHNA and CDR2 is YNFKEQ. Trimming removed 0 bases from V and 1 base from J, with 6 bases in between. This CDR3 contains 14 residues. In nucleotides, the CDR3 is TGTGCCAGCAGCCAAGATAGCACGAACACTGAAGCTTTCTTT. Protein sequence: CASSQDSTNTEAFF.

V gene TRBV5-1 combines with J gene TRBJ1-3, with D possibly matching TRBD1 (6 bases). Trimming took 0 bases from V and 0 from J, leaving 10 bases between them. This CDR3 is 16 amino acids long. From germline, CDR1 is SGHRS and CDR2 YFSETQ. As DNA, the CDR3 is TGCGCCAGCAGCTTGGGGGGGCTTAGCTCTGGAAACACCATATATTTT. Encoded protein: CASSLGGLSSGNTIYF.

This clone was seen a few times. V usage is TRBV19 and J usage is TRBJ1-3, with no clear D. This CDR3 has 15 amino acids. Per germline, CDR1 LNHDA and CDR2 SQIVND (reference sequence). V was shortened by 3 bases and J by 4 bases, with 13 bases between the two germline ends. The CDR3 loop reads CASSIMSGTGNTIYF. The CDR3 region has the DNA TGTGCCAGTAGTATTATGTCAGGAACGGGAAACACCATATATTTT.

The CDR3 reads CATSKGGVVGEAFF. The CDR3 DNA follows: TGTGCCACCAGTAAAGGCGGGGTTGTGGGTGAAGCTTTCTTT. The chain uses TRBV15 and TRBJ1-1, with no clear D. CDR1 and CDR2 (germline): LNHNV, YYDKDF (reference sequence). The V end was cut by 6 bases, the J end by 7 bases, with 18 bases between. The CDR3 totals 14 residues.

The CDR3 sequence is CASSTLQGAAWANTEAFF. CDR3 nucleotides: TGTGCCAGCAGCACACTACAGGGGGCAGCTTGGGCGAACACTGAAGCTTTCTTT. The genes are TRBV13 and TRBJ1-1; 9 positions agree with TRBD1. The CDR3 contains 18 residues. The V segment lost 5 bases and the J segment 1 base; nucleotides outside the gene matches: 14. Germline CDR1 and CDR2: PRHDT and FYEKMQ (reference sequence).

This sequence joins TRBV29-1 and TRBJ1-1; 7 bases are shared with TRBD1. J was trimmed by 9 bases and V by 2 bases; bases with no gene match: 6. Germline CDR1 reads SQVTM; CDR2 reads ANQGSEA. The CDR3 is 12 amino acids. Here the CDR3 reads CSVESTGSKAFF. DNA for the CDR3: TGCAGCGTTGAATCGACAGGGTCAAAAGCTTTCTTT.

This clone was detected once. The chain couples TRBV23-1 to TRBJ2-5, with D perhaps TRBD2 (6 bases). TRBV23-1 is reported as an ORF; its role is uncertain. V shed 6 bases and J shed 4 bases, with 24 bases lying between them. CDR3 length: 17 residues. Here the CDR3 reads CASSRGAPRDLGETQYF. CDR3 in DNA: TGCGCCAGCAGCCGCGGGGCCCCCCGGGACTTGGGAGAGACCCAGTACTTC.

The rearrangement uses TRBV5-4 and TRBJ1-2; 7 nucleotides align to TRBD1. Germline loops: CDR1 SGHNT, CDR2 YYREEE (reference sequence). The CDR3 consists of 16 residues. The V segment lost 1 base and the J segment 3 bases; nucleotides outside the gene matches: 9. This chain's CDR3 is CASSLWGQHGHYGYTF. The CDR3 region has the DNA TGTGCCAGCAGCTTGTGGGGACAGCACGGACACTATGGCTACACCTTC.

The chain combines TRBV2 with TRBJ1-1, with no clear D. The CDR3 totals 13 residues. Deletions cut 5 bases from V and 0 bases from J, with 7 bases between. Germline V gene sequence: CDR1 SNHLY, CDR2 FYNNEI. The CDR3 region is CASSYSLNTEAFF. CDR3 coding DNA: TGTGCCAGCAGTTACAGCCTGAACACTGAAGCTTTCTTT.

CDR3 sequence: CASRGPSGGALNEQFF. In nucleotides, the CDR3 is TGTGCCAGCAGGGGACCTAGCGGGGGGGCCCTGAATGAGCAGTTCTTC. The V gene is TRBV2, the J gene TRBJ2-1; 12 nucleotides align to TRBD2. Germline CDR1 and CDR2: SNHLY and FYNNEI. V dropped 6 bases and J dropped 7; count of bases not matched to a gene: 10. CDR3 size: 16 residues.

The sample holds a few counts of this clone. The J gene is TRBJ2-1, the V gene TRBV24-1, with D unresolved. Germline values: CDR1 KGHDR, CDR2 SFDVKD. The CDR3 contains 14 residues. Trimming took off 4 bases at V and 5 bases at J, with 11 bases between the two ends. In nucleotides, the CDR3 is TGTGCCACCAGTGAGGCCCGTCCTGACAATGAGCAGTTCTTC. Encoded protein: CATSEARPDNEQFF.

The V gene is TRBV5-4, the J gene TRBJ1-4; 7 nucleotides agree with TRBD1. The V and J ends lost 4 bases and 4 bases, in that order; junction bases with no gene match: 10. CDR1 is SGHNT, CDR2 YYREEE, per germline (reference sequence). The CDR3 runs to 16 residues. The DNA for the CDR3 is TGTGCCAGCAGCCCCGGGACAGCTCAAGATAATGAAAAACTGTTTTTT. Protein product: CASSPGTAQDNEKLFF.

The rearrangement links TRBV5-8 to TRBJ2-3; 11 nucleotides line up with TRBD1. Germline loops: CDR1 SGHTS, CDR2 YDEGEE. The CDR3 is 16 residues long. The V gene end was trimmed by 4 bases and the J gene end by 2 bases; junction bases not matched to a gene: 6. The CDR3 DNA reads as TGTGCCAGCAGCCTCGGGACAGGGGGGGACACAGATACGCAGTATTTT. Its protein is CASSLGTGGDTDTQYF.

The chain employs TRBV19 and TRBJ2-3; 16 nucleotides align to TRBD2. Germline CDR1 reads LNHDA; CDR2 reads SQIVND (reference sequence). The junction had 7 bases not matched to a gene; V was cut back by 6 bases and J by 4 bases. The CDR3 has 17 residues. In DNA form, the CDR3 reads TGTGCCAGTAGCGGGACTAGCGGGGGGGCCAGGTCAGATACGCAGTATTTT. Amino acid sequence: CASSGTSGGARSDTQYF.

This sequence joins TRBV19 and TRBJ1-1; D not certain. The CDR3 totals 13 residues. Germline loops: CDR1 LNHDA, CDR2 SQIVND (reference sequence). V shed 6 bases and J shed 0 bases, with 8 bases lying between them. CDR3 sequence: CASRTDLNTEAFF. CDR3 bases: TGTGCCAGTAGGACCGACTTGAACACTGAAGCTTTCTTT.

This clone has a handful of counts. The V and J genes are TRBV12-3 or TRBV12-4 and TRBJ2-7, with D possibly being TRBD2 (5 bases). This CDR3 spans 13 amino acids. V gave up 3 bases and J gave up 4 bases, with 10 bases separating them. CDR3 residues: CASSFLPGYEQYF. The CDR3 coding sequence is TGTGCCAGCAGTTTCCTTCCGGGGTACGAGCAGTACTTC.

The chain has TRBV19 and TRBJ2-1; 7 bases are shared with TRBD2. Per germline, CDR1 LNHDA and CDR2 SQIVND (reference sequence). Trimming at V came to 2 bases and at J to 3 bases, leaving 10 bases not matched to a gene. The CDR3 has 17 residues. The CDR3 coding sequence is TGTGCCAGTAGTATACAGTGGGCCAGCGGGGTCTACAATGAGCAGTTCTTC. This codes for CASSIQWASGVYNEQFF.

The chain combines TRBV27 with TRBJ1-2; 12 nucleotides line up with TRBD1. Germline V gene sequence: CDR1 MNHEY, CDR2 SMNVEV (reference sequence). V lost 6 bases, J lost 4 bases, and 3 bases stayed unmatched. There are 14 residues in the CDR3. The CDR3 sequence: CASRGQGATYGYTF. The DNA for the CDR3 is TGTGCCAGCAGGGGACAGGGGGCGACCTATGGCTACACCTTC.

This clone was seen a few times. The gene calls are TRBV5-6 and TRBJ1-5; weak D call: TRBD1 (5 bases). Germline values: CDR1 SGHDT, CDR2 YYEEEE. This CDR3 has 15 amino acids. Trimming removed 2 bases from V and 4 bases from J, with 13 bases in between. CDR3 bases: TGTGCCAGCAGCTTTGGGGCAGTCCTTAATCAGCCCCAGCATTTT. Its protein is CASSFGAVLNQPQHF.

This chain links TRBV4-1 with TRBJ1-2; 7 nucleotides agree with TRBD1. The CDR3 extends over 16 amino acids. The germline gives CDR1 MGHRA, CDR2 YSYEKL. With V trimmed by 0 bases and J by 5 bases, 9 bases remained unmatched. Here the CDR3 reads CASSQDRQGRLYGYTF. In DNA form, the CDR3 reads TGCGCCAGCAGCCAAGATCGACAGGGTCGGCTTTATGGCTACACCTTC.

The chain links TRBV5-1 to TRBJ1-3; the match to TRBD1 covers 10 bases. V was clipped by 0 bases and J by 4 bases; unmatched bases: 10. CDR1 SGHRS and CDR2 YFSETQ come from the germline V gene. The length of the CDR3 is 18 residues. The CDR3 here is CASSLGPIGTGDGNTIYF. Here the CDR3 DNA reads TGCGCCAGCAGCTTGGGACCGATCGGGACAGGGGACGGAAACACCATATATTTT. Using reference TRBV5-1 and TRBJ1-3 for the parts outside the CDR3, the full variable domain is KAGVTQTPRYLIKTRGQQVTLSCSPISGHRSVSWYQQTPGQGLQFLFEYFSETQRNKGNFPGRFSGRQFSNSRSEMNVSTLELGDSALYLCASSLGPIGTGDGNTIYFGEGSWLTVV.

The gene calls are TRBV5-6 and TRBJ1-1, with 9 nucleotides matching TRBD1. Trimming cost V 4 bases and J 10 bases; bases outside gene matches: 11. The CDR3 totals 14 residues. CDR1 is SGHDT and CDR2 is YYEEEE in the germline V gene. This chain's CDR3 is CASSKGQGIWGAFF. The CDR3 DNA reads TGTGCCAGCAGCAAGGGACAGGGAATATGGGGAGCTTTCTTT.

On this clone: Other DNA sequences within the sample encode an identical CDR3. This chain uses TRBV5-4 with TRBJ1-1, with a weak D call TRBD1 (5 bases). Germline V gene sequence: CDR1 SGHNT, CDR2 YYREEE (reference sequence). V lost 2 bases to trimming and J lost 4 bases, with 9 bases between them. The CDR3 runs to 13 residues. This chain's CDR3 is CASSLVTGTEAFF. The CDR3 region has the DNA TGTGCCAGCAGCTTAGTTACAGGCACTGAAGCTTTCTTT.

The J gene is TRBJ1-2, the V gene TRBV7-8; 8 nucleotides align to TRBD1. Looked up from germline, CDR1 is SGHVS and CDR2 is FQNEAQ. The CDR3 contains 17 residues. Losses at the gene ends were 3 bases for V and 3 bases for J; bases not matched to a gene: 12. The CDR3 nucleotides read TGTGCCAGCAGCTTCCCCGGGGACAGGTTATCAGACTATGGCTACACCTTC. Protein: CASSFPGDRLSDYGYTF.

This chain uses TRBV5-1 with TRBJ2-5; D not resolved. V lost 1 base and J 5 bases, leaving 12 bases between the germline ends. This CDR3 comprises 14 residues. Germline V gene data show CDR1 as SGHRS and CDR2 as YFSETQ. The CDR3 DNA reads as TGCGCCAGCAGCTTGTCAAGAGCGCCCGAGACCCAGTACTTC. Translated: CASSLSRAPETQYF.

This clone showed up just once. The gene calls are TRBV4-1 and TRBJ2-5; 8 bases line up with TRBD1. Per the germline V gene, CDR1 is MGHRA and CDR2 is YSYEKL. The CDR3 length is 14 residues. J gave up 0 bases and V 5 bases, and 2 bases lay outside the gene matches. CDR3 nucleotides: TGCGCCAGCAGCAAGGGACAGGACCAAGAGACCCAGTACTTC. Encoded protein: CASSKGQDQETQYF.

The genes are TRBV30 and TRBJ1-3; D is ambiguous. Germline V gene sequence: CDR1 GTSNPN, CDR2 SVGIG (reference sequence). This CDR3 is built from 16 residues. Trimming removed 0 bases at V and 2 bases at J, with 14 bases between. CDR3 amino acids: CAWSVNRAGAGNTIYF. DNA of the CDR3: TGTGCCTGGAGTGTAAACCGCGCCGGGGCTGGAAACACCATATATTTT. Together with reference TRBV30 and TRBJ1-3, the CDR3 gives the full variable domain: SQTIHQWPATLVQPVGSPLSLECTVEGTSNPNLYWYRQAAGRGLQLLFYSVGIGQISSEVPQNLSASRPQDRQFILSSKKLLLSDSGFYLCAWSVNRAGAGNTIYFGEGSWLTVV.

Only one count was recorded for this clone. The V and J genes are TRBV28 and TRBJ1-2; 8 nucleotides align to TRBD1. The V gene's germline CDR1 is MDHEN and CDR2 SYDVKM. The CDR3 consists of 15 residues. V was pared by 4 bases and J by 9 bases, with 13 bases of the junction left unmatched. CDR3 in DNA: TGTGCCAGCAGTTCTCAGGGGGCCATCGAATATCGCTACACCTTC. It yields the protein CASSSQGAIEYRYTF.

This chain uses TRBV3-1 (or the pseudogene TRBV3-2) with TRBJ1-2, with 7 bases fitting TRBD1. The V segment lost 3 bases and the J segment 4 bases; nucleotides outside the gene matches: 8. The CDR3 extends over 15 amino acids. CDR1 LGHDT and CDR2 YNNKEL come from the germline V gene (reference sequence). CDR3 nucleotides: TGTGCCAGCAGCCAGAGAGGGGGCAGTAGCTATGGCTACACCTTC. It specifies CASSQRGGSSYGYTF.